Listed below are T cell receptor beta chains from one sample, sequenced in a study of blood T cell repertoires in COVID-19. Repertoires were generated with immunoSEQ multiplex PCR, while TCRdb's copy carries only in-frame clones and drops some. Of roughly 86,000 clones listed, 91% are singletons. Sequencing was carried out using peripheral blood. The source of these receptors is a woman aged 50 to 60 in a cohort sampled during active COVID-19. CDR3s include the opening cysteine and the closing phenylalanine or tryptophan. Each record gives: V gene, clone size, J gene, CDR3 protein. Rows give clone size only sometimes, using once, few, many, or a class for an expanded clone.

TRBV10-1	NA	TRBJ2-3	CASSDASASDTQYF
TRBV7-3	NA	TRBJ2-1	CASSLTRMAGAQAEQFF
TRBV25-1	NA	TRBJ1-3	CASSGYRYDRGGNTIYF
TRBV10-3	NA	TRBJ2-5	CAISRGNQETQYF
TRBV6-2/TRBV6-3	NA	TRBJ1-1	CASSGPGGGNTEAFF
TRBV6-1	NA	TRBJ2-1	CASSEVGHKGYNEQFF
TRBV28	once	TRBJ2-1	CASSPGTSGRGEQFF
TRBV3-1/TRBV3-2	NA	TRBJ2-7	CASSQGQVEGVHEQYF
TRBV4-2	NA	TRBJ2-5	CASSQPGLAKETQYF
TRBV12-3/TRBV12-4	few	TRBJ1-2	CASSFGGGNGYTF
TRBV9	NA	TRBJ2-1	CASSPVLAGGVYNEQFF
TRBV4-1	few	TRBJ1-2	CASSQGPTVDYGYTF
TRBV15	NA	TRBJ1-3	CATSRTSLGDTIYF
TRBV7-9	NA	TRBJ2-1	CASSLAMTGKAGNEQFF
TRBV19	NA	TRBJ1-5	CASSTPGQLNQPQHF
TRBV9	NA	TRBJ2-1	CASSVERVSYNEQFF
TRBV5-1	NA	TRBJ2-1	CASSLGTGALNEQFF
TRBV7-2	NA	TRBJ1-5	CASSSQGGNQPQHF
TRBV7-9	NA	TRBJ2-7	CASSPAYEQYF
TRBV29-1	once	TRBJ2-3	CSVTRGGGTDTQYF
TRBV4-1	NA	TRBJ2-3	CASSISTWQGASDTQYF
TRBV30	NA	TRBJ1-1	CAWRGGRTPIMNTEAFF
TRBV29-1	NA	TRBJ2-1	CSVEDRPRGYNEQFF
TRBV11-1	NA	TRBJ2-5	CASSSRDTQGETQYF
TRBV19	few	TRBJ2-5	CASGLAGAWETQYF
TRBV18	NA	TRBJ2-3	CASSPSVRAVSADTQYF
TRBV15	NA	TRBJ1-3	CATSRLNSQTGNTIYF
TRBV5-1	NA	TRBJ2-7	CASSFGTSSEQYF
TRBV27	NA	TRBJ1-1	CASSLWGDYTEAFF
TRBV9	NA	TRBJ2-7	CASSVEDSVPSHEQYF
TRBV10-3	NA	TRBJ2-3	CAISDYSGRDTQYF
TRBV11-3	NA	TRBJ2-7	CASSLNRGGEQYF
TRBV10-3	NA	TRBJ2-5	CATGTLGAETQYF
TRBV9	NA	TRBJ1-2	CASSTNNRDRGQGGYTF
TRBV11-3	NA	TRBJ2-1	CASSLERGTSTYEQFF
TRBV7-2	NA	TRBJ1-1	CASAIQTATFEAFF
TRBV28	NA	TRBJ2-1	CASSPSGRAYNEQFF
TRBV30	once	TRBJ2-7	CAWAGAYEQYF